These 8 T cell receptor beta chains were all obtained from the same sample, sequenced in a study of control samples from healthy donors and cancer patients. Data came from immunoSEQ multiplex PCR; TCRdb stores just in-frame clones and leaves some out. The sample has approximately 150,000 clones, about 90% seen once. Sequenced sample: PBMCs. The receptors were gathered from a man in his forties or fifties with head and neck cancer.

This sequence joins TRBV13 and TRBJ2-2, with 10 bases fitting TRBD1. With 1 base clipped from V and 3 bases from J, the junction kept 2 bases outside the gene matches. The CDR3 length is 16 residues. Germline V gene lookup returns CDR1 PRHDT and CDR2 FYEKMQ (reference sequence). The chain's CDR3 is CASSLVGTGDTGELFF. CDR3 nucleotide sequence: TGTGCCAGCAGCTTAGTCGGGACAGGGGACACCGGGGAGCTGTTTTTT.

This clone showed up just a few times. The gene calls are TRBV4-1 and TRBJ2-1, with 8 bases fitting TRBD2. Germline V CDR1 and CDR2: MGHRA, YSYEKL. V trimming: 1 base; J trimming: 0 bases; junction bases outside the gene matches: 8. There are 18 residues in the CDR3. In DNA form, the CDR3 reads TGCGCCAGCAGCCAAGGTAGCGGGGACGGCAGCTCCTACAATGAGCAGTTCTTC. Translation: CASSQGSGDGSSYNEQFF.

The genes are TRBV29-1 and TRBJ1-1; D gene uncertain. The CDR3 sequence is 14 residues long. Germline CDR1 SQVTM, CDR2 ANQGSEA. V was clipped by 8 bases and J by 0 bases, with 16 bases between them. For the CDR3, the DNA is TGCAGCTGGGGAAGCGGTGGAATGAACACTGAAGCTTTCTTT. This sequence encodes CSWGSGGMNTEAFF.

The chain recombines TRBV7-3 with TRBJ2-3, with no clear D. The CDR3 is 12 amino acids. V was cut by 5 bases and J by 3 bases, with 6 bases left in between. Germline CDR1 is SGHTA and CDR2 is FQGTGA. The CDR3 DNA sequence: TGTGCCAGCAGCCCCCAGACAGATACGCAGTATTTT. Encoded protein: CASSPQTDTQYF.

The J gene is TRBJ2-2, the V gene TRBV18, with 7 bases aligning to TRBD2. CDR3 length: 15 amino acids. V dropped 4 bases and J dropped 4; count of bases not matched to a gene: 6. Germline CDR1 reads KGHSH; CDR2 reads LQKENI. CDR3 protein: CASSQSGGSTGELFF. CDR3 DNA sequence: TGTGCCAGCTCACAGTCGGGAGGAAGCACCGGGGAGCTGTTTTTT.

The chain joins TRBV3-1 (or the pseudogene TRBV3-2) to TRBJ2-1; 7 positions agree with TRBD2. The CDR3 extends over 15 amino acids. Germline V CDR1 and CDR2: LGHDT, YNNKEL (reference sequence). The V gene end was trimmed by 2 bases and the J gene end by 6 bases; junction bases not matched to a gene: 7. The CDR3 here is CASSQFGTTINEQFF. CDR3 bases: TGTGCCAGCAGCCAATTTGGGACTACCATCAATGAGCAGTTCTTC.

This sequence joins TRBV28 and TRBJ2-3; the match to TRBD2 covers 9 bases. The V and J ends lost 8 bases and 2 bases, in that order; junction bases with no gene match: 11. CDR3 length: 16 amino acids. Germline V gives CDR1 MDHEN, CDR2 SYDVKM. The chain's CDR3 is CASGLKIAGDTDTQYF. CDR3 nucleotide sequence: TGTGCCAGCGGGCTAAAGATAGCGGGAGACACAGATACGCAGTATTTT.

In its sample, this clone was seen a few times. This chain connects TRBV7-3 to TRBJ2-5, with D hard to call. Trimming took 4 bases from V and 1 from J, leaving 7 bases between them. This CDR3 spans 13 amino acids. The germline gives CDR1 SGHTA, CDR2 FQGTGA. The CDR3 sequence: CASSSMVQETQYF. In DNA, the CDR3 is TGTGCCAGCAGCTCCATGGTCCAAGAGACCCAGTACTTC.